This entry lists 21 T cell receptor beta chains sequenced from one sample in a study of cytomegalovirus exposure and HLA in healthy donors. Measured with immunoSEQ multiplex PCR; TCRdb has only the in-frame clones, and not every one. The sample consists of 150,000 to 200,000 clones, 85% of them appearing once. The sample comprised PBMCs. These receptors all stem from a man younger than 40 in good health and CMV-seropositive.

The DNA of the CDR3 is TGCGCCAGCAGCCAAGATTCAGGGATCGGAAACACCATATATTTT. Protein: CASSQDSGIGNTIYF. The chain joins TRBV4-1 to TRBJ1-3, with a possible D match to TRBD1 (5 bases). The CDR3 extends over 15 amino acids. Germline V lookup: CDR1 MGHRA, CDR2 YSYEKL. Trimming cost V 0 bases and J 4 bases, with 10 bases left between them.

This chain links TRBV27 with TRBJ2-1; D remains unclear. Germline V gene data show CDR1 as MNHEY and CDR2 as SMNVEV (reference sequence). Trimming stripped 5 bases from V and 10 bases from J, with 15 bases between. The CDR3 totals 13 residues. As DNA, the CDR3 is TGTGCCAGCAGTCCCCCGGTCTTTTCAGAGCAGTTCTTC. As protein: CASSPPVFSEQFF.

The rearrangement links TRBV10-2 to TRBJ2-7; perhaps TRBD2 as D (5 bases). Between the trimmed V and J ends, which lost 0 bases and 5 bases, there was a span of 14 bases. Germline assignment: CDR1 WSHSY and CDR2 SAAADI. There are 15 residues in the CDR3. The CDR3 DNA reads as TGCGCCAGCAGTGAGTCGAGGGTCCGGGCCCACGAGCAGTACTTC. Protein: CASSESRVRAHEQYF.

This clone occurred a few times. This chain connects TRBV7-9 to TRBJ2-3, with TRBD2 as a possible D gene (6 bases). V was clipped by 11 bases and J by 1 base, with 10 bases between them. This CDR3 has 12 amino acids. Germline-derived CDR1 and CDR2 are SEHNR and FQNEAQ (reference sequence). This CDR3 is CAGSGRTDTQYF. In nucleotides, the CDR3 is TGTGCCGGGAGCGGGCGCACAGATACGCAGTATTTT.

The CDR3 sequence is CASSQAFHNSYEQYF. The CDR3 DNA reads as TGTGCCAGCAGCCAAGCTTTCCACAACTCCTACGAGCAGTACTTC. J is TRBJ2-7 and V is TRBV14; D ambiguous. Germline CDR1 reads SGHDN; CDR2 reads FVKESK. The CDR3 is 15 residues long. V lost 1 base and J lost 0, with 10 bases in between. Full variable domain (missing parts from reference TRBV14 and TRBJ2-7): EAGVTQFPSHSVIEKGQTVTLRCDPISGHDNLYWYRRVMGKEIKFLLHFVKESKQDESGMPNNRFLAERTGGTYSTLKVQPAELEDSGVYFCASSQAFHNSYEQYFGPGTRLTVT.

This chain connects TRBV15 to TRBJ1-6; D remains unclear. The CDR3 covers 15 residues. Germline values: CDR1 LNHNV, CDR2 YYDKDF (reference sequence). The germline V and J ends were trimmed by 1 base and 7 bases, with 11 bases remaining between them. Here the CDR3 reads CATSRGKVRNSPLHF. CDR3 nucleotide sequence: TGTGCCACCAGCAGAGGCAAGGTGCGGAATTCACCCCTCCACTTT.

The CDR3 reads CASSLGSPDYNEQFF. The CDR3 DNA follows: TGTGCCAGCAGCTTAGGTAGCCCCGACTACAATGAGCAGTTCTTC. The rearrangement joins TRBV11-2 to TRBJ2-1; no clear D gene. V lost 1 base and J 3 bases, leaving 10 bases between the germline ends. Germline V gene lookup returns CDR1 SGHAT and CDR2 FQNNGV. This CDR3 contains 15 residues. The full variable domain, in which reference TRBV11-2 and TRBJ2-1 provide the parts outside the CDR3, is EAGVAQSPRYKIIEKRQSVAFWCNPISGHATLYWYQQILGQGPKLLIQFQNNGVVDDSQLPKDRFSAERLKGVDSTLKIQPAKLEDSAVYLCASSLGSPDYNEQFFGPGTRLTVL.

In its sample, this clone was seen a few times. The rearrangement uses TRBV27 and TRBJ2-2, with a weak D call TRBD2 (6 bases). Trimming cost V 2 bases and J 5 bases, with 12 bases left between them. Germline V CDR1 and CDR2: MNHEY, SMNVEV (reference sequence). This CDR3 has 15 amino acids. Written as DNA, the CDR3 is TGTGCCAGCAGTTTAGCGGAGGGGATGACCGGGGAGCTGTTTTTT. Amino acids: CASSLAEGMTGELFF.

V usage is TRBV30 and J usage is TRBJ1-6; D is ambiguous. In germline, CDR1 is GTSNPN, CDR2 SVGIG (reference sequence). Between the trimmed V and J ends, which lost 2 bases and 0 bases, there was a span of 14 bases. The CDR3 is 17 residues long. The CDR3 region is CAWSPVRLSSYNSPLHF. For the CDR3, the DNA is TGTGCCTGGAGTCCGGTCCGTCTGAGCTCCTATAATTCACCCCTCCACTTT.

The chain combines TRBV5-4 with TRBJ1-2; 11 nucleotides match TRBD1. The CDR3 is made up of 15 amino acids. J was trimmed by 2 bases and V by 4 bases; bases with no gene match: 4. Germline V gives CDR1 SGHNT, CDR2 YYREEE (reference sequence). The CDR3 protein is CASSRDRGENYGYTF. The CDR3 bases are TGTGCCAGCAGCCGGGACAGGGGGGAGAACTATGGCTACACCTTC.

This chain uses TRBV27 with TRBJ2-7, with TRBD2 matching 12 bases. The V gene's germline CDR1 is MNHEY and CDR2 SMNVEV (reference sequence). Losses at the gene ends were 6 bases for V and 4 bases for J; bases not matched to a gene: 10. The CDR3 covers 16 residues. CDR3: CASSPSSGGVQYEQYF. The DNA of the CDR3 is TGTGCCAGCAGCCCTTCTAGCGGGGGGGTACAATACGAGCAGTACTTC.

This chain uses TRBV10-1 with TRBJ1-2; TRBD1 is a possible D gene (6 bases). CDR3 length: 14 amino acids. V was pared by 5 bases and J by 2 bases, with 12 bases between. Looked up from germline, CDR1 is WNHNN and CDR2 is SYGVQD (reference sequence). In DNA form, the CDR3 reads TGCGCCAGCAGTATCTACAGGGACAACTATGGCTACACCTTC. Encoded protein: CASSIYRDNYGYTF.

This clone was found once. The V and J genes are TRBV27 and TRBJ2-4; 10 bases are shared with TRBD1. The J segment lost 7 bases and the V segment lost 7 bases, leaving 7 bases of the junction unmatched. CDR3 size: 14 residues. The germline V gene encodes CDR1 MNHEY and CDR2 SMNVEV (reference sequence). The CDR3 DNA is TGTGCCAGCAACGACAGGGGGCGCAGGAACATTCAGTACTTC. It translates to CASNDRGRRNIQYF.

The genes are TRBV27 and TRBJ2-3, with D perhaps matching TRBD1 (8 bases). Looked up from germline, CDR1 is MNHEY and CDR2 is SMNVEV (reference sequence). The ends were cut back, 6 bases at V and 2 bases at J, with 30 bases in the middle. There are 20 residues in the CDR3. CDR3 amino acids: CASRQDRGGLGGGDTDTQYF. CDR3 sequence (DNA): TGTGCCAGCAGACAAGACAGGGGAGGTTTGGGGGGGGGCGACACAGATACGCAGTATTTT.

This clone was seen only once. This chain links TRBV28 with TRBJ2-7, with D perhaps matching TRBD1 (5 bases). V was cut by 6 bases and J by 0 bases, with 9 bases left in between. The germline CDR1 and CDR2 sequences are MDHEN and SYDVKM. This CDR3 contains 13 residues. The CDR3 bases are TGTGCCAGCAGGGACACAAGCTCCTACGAGCAGTACTTC. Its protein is CASRDTSSYEQYF.

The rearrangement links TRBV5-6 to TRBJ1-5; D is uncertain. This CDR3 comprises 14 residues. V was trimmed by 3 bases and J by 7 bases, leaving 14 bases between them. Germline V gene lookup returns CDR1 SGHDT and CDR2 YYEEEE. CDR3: CASSWRGFRQPQHF. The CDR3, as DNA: TGTGCCAGCAGCTGGCGCGGTTTTCGGCAGCCCCAGCATTTT.

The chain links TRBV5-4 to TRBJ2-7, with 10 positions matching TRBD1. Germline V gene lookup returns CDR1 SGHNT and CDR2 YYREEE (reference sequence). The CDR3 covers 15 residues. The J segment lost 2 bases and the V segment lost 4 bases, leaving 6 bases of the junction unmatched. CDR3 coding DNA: TGTGCCAGCAGCCGTCAGGGACAGGGGACCTACGAGCAGTACTTC. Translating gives CASSRQGQGTYEQYF.

The CDR3 bases are TGCGCCAGCAGCCCACGACTAGACTCTGGGGCCAACGTCCTGACTTTC. Amino acid sequence: CASSPRLDSGANVLTF. The gene calls are TRBV4-1 and TRBJ2-6; maybe TRBD2 (6 bases). Trimming left V 4 bases short and J 0 bases short, with 10 bases between. CDR1 is MGHRA and CDR2 is YSYEKL in the germline V gene. The CDR3 sequence is 16 residues long.

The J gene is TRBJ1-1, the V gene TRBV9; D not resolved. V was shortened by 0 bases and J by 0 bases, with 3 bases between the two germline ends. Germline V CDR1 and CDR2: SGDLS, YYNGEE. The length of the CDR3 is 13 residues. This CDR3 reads CASSVALNTEAFF. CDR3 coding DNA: TGTGCCAGCAGCGTAGCTCTGAACACTGAAGCTTTCTTT.

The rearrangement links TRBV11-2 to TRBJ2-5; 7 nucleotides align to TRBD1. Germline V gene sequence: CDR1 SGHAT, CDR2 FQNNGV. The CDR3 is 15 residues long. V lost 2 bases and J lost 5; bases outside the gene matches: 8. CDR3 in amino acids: CASSLMAGGRETQYF. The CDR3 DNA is TGTGCCAGCAGCTTAATGGCAGGGGGTCGCGAGACCCAGTACTTC.

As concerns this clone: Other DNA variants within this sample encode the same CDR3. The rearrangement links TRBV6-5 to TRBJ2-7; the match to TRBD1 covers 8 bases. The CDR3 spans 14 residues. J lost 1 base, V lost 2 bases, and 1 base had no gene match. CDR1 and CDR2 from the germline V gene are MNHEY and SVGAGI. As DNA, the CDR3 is TGTGCCAGCAGTTACGGACAGGGTTCCTACGAGCAGTACTTC. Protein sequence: CASSYGQGSYEQYF.